The 13 T cell receptor beta chains below all came from one sample that was sequenced in a study of blood T cell repertoires in COVID-19. Produced via immunoSEQ multiplex PCR; TCRdb's table is partial and in-frame only. The sample holds 200,000 to 250,000 clones; 75% to 90% are singletons and the top ten take approximately 5.2%. Sequencing was performed on peripheral blood. The receptors stem from a woman aged 70-85 years with COVID-19, enrolled during active disease.

The chain couples TRBV5-6 to TRBJ1-1; no reliable D call. The CDR3 totals 15 residues. Germline CDR1 and CDR2: SGHDT and YYEEEE. V was pared by 2 bases and J by 4 bases, with 15 bases between. The CDR3 protein is CASSFFGVAGTEAFF. In DNA form, the CDR3 reads TGTGCCAGCAGCTTTTTCGGGGTTGCGGGCACTGAAGCTTTCTTT.

This chain joins TRBV6-2 or TRBV6-3 and TRBJ2-1; 10 bases are a match to TRBD2. Germline V gene sequence: CDR1 MNHEY, CDR2 SVGEGT. Unmatched junction bases numbered 6, after V lost 5 bases and J lost 2 bases. CDR3 size: 16 residues. CDR3 residues: CASSTRLAGAYNEQFF. CDR3 coding DNA: TGTGCCAGCAGTACACGACTAGCGGGTGCCTACAATGAGCAGTTCTTC.

The chain employs TRBV18 and TRBJ2-1; the D gene is possibly TRBD2 (6 bases). Trimming removed 2 bases from V and 9 bases from J, with 17 bases in between. Germline V gene data show CDR1 as KGHSH and CDR2 as LQKENI. CDR3 length: 15 residues. CDR3 coding DNA: TGTGCCAGCTCACCATTTGTAGAGGGAGGATTTGAGCAGTTCTTC. It encodes CASSPFVEGGFEQFF.

This clone has just a few counts. The V gene is TRBV29-1, the J gene TRBJ2-3, with unresolved D. Germline CDR1 reads SQVTM; CDR2 reads ANQGSEA. Trimming removed 5 bases at V and 6 bases at J, with 6 bases between. The CDR3 loop spans 10 amino acids. The CDR3 region has the DNA TGCAGCGTTTTAGAGGATACGCAGTATTTT. Protein: CSVLEDTQYF.

This sequence joins TRBV11-2 and TRBJ2-2, with a tentative D call TRBD2 (6 bases). The germline V gene has CDR1 SGHAT and CDR2 FQNNGV. The CDR3 runs 15 residues. V was pared by 3 bases and J by 3 bases, with 11 bases between. The CDR3 loop is CASSFGGADTGELFF. For the CDR3, the DNA is TGTGCCAGCAGCTTCGGAGGGGCAGACACCGGGGAGCTGTTTTTT.

The V gene is TRBV18, the J gene TRBJ2-1; 9 bases map to TRBD1. The CDR3 contains 14 residues. Germline CDR1 is KGHSH and CDR2 is LQKENI. The ends lost 3 bases at V and 9 bases at J; junction bases unmatched: 6. The CDR3 coding sequence is TGTGCCAGCTCACCCGCACAGGGGGCCGGTGAGCAGTTCTTC. Its translation is CASSPAQGAGEQFF.

The chain couples TRBV2 to TRBJ1-2; D remains ambiguous. V lost 1 base and J lost 10, with 13 bases in between. Germline V gene sequence: CDR1 SNHLY, CDR2 FYNNEI. The CDR3 contains 13 residues. The chain's CDR3 is CASSEGSHSPYTF. In DNA, the CDR3 is TGTGCCAGCAGTGAAGGATCCCACAGCCCCTACACCTTC.

The gene calls are TRBV6-1 and TRBJ1-4; D not resolved. V was clipped by 2 bases and J by 0 bases, with 10 bases between them. The length of the CDR3 is 16 residues. Germline V CDR1 and CDR2: MNHNS, SASEGT. CDR3 sequence: CASSEMWSATNEKLFF. The DNA of the CDR3 is TGTGCCAGCAGTGAAATGTGGAGTGCAACTAATGAAAAACTGTTTTTT.

The chain combines TRBV27 with TRBJ1-6, with a tentative D call TRBD1 (6 bases). V lost 6 bases and J lost 7, with 13 bases in between. The CDR3 runs to 14 residues. Germline V gene data show CDR1 as MNHEY and CDR2 as SMNVEV (reference sequence). CDR3 sequence: CASSNRDNNSPLHF. CDR3 sequence (DNA): TGTGCCAGCAGCAATCGGGACAACAATTCACCCCTCCACTTT.

The rearrangement links TRBV30 to TRBJ2-2, with D possibly matching TRBD2 (5 bases). Germline CDR1 and CDR2: GTSNPN and SVGIG (reference sequence). The ends were cut back, 1 base at V and 4 bases at J, with 10 bases in the middle. The CDR3 runs 14 residues. CDR3 protein: CAWSELVSTGELFF. The CDR3 nucleotides read TGTGCCTGGAGTGAACTAGTATCCACCGGGGAGCTGTTTTTT.

This chain connects TRBV19 to TRBJ2-7; D is unclear. The CDR3 runs to 12 residues. Germline V CDR1 and CDR2: LNHDA, SQIVND (reference sequence). V was clipped by 5 bases and J by 4 bases, with 9 bases between them. In DNA, the CDR3 is TGTGCCAGTAGTTCGGGTCGGTACGAGCAGTACTTC. As protein: CASSSGRYEQYF. Full variable domain (missing parts from reference TRBV19 and TRBJ2-7): DGGITQSPKYLFRKEGQNVTLSCEQNLNHDAMYWYRQDPGQGLRLIYYSQIVNDFQKGDIAEGYSVSREKKESFPLTVTSAQKNPTAFYLCASSSGRYEQYFGPGTRLTVT.

This chain uses TRBV5-4 with TRBJ2-5; TRBD1 matches 7 bases. CDR3 length equals 14 residues. J gave up 5 bases and V 4 bases, and 8 bases lay outside the gene matches. The germline V gene has CDR1 SGHNT and CDR2 YYREEE (reference sequence). Here the CDR3 reads CASSAGTDRETQYF. The CDR3, as DNA: TGTGCCAGCAGCGCAGGGACAGACAGGGAGACCCAGTACTTC.

The rearrangement uses TRBV28 and TRBJ1-5; no clear D. The CDR3 covers 15 residues. Trimming removed 4 bases from V and 4 bases from J, with 14 bases in between. CDR1 MDHEN and CDR2 SYDVKM come from the germline V gene. The CDR3 reads CASSYPARGNQPQHF. For the CDR3, the DNA is TGTGCCAGCAGTTACCCCGCAAGAGGAAATCAGCCCCAGCATTTT.